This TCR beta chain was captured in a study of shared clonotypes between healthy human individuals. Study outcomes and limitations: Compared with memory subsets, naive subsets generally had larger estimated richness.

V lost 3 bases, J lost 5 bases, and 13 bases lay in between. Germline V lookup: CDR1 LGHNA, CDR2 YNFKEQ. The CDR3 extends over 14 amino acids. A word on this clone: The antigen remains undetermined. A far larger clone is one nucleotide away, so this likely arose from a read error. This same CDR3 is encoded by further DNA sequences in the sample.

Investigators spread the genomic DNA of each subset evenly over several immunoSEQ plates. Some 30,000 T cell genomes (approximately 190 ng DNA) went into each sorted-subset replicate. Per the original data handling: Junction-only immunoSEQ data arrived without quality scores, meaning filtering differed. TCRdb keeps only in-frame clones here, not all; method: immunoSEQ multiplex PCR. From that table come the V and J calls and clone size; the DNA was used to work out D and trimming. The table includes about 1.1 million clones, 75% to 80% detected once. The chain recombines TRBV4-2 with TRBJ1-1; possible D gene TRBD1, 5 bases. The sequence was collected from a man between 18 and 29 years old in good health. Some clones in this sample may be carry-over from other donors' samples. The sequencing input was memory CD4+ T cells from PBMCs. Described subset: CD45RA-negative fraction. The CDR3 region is CASSQGGTNTEAFF. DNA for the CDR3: TGTGCCAGCAGCCAGGGGGGAACGAATACTGAAGCTTTCTTT.